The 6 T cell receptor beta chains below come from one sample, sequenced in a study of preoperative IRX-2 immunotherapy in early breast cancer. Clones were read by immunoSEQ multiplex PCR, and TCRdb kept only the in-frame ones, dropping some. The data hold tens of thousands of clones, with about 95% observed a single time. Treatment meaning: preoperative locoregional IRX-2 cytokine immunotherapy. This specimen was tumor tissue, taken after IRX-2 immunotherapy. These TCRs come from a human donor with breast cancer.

In DNA, the CDR3 is TGTGCCAGCAGTCCCGGGACGCCAAACTACGTAGGAAATGAGCAGTTCTTC. Its protein product is CASSPGTPNYVGNEQFF. The chain couples TRBV27 to TRBJ2-1, with D perhaps being TRBD1 or TRBD2 (5 bases each). The CDR3 has 17 residues. Germline CDR1 and CDR2: MNHEY and SMNVEV (reference sequence). The V end lost 5 bases, the J end lost 7 bases, and 24 bases lay between the germline ends.

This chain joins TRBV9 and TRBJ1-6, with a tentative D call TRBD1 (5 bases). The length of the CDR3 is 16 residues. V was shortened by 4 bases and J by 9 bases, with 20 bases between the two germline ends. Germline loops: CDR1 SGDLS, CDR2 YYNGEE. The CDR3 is CASSFSYGARGSPLHF. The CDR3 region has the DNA TGTGCCAGCAGCTTCTCGTATGGGGCTCGTGGTTCACCCCTCCACTTT. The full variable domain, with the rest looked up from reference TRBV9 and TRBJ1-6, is DSGVTQTPKHLITATGQRVTLRCSPRSGDLSVYWYQQSLDQGLQFLIQYYNGEERAKGNILERFSAQQFPDLHSELNLSSLELGDSALYFCASSFSYGARGSPLHFGNGTRLTVT.

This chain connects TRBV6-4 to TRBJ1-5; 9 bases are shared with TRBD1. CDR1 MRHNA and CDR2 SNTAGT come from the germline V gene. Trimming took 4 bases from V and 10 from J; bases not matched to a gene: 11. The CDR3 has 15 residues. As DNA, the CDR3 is TGTGCCAGCAGTGGAGCGGGACAGGGAACAGGCCCCCAGCATTTT. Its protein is CASSGAGQGTGPQHF.

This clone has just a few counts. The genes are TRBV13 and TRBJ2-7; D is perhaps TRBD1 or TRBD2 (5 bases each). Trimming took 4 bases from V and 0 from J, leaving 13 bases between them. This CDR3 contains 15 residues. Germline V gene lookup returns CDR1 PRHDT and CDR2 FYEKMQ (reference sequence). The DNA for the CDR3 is TGTGCCAGCAGCTCCTTCGGGACCCTCTCCTACGAGCAGTACTTC. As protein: CASSSFGTLSYEQYF.

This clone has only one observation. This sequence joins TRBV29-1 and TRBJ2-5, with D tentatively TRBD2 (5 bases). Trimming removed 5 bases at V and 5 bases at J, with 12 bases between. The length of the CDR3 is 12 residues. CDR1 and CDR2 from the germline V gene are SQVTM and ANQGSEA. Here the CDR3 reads CSVTGVSETQYF. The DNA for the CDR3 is TGCAGCGTTACCGGGGTCTCTGAGACCCAGTACTTC.

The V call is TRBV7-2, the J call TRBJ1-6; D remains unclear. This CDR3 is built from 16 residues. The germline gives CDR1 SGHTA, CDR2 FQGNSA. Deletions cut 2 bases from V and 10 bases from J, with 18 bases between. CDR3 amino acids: CASSLQKTLYPSPLHF. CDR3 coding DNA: TGTGCCAGCAGCTTACAGAAAACCCTATACCCATCACCCCTCCACTTT. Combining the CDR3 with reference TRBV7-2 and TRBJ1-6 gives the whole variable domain GAGVSQSPSNKVTEKGKDVELRCDPISGHTALYWYRQSLGQGLEFLIYFQGNSAPDKSGLPSDRFSAERTGGSVSTLTIQRTQQEDSAVYLCASSLQKTLYPSPLHFGNGTRLTVT.